This TCR beta chain was captured by sequencing in a study of T-cell memory formation after mild COVID-19 (dated by TCRdb to the early 2020s). For the wider study: Most TCR sequence clusters were specific to one of the two donors. In a couple of donors, T-cell clones that expanded and contracted after mild COVID-19 were tracked by sequencing TCRalpha and TCRbeta repertoires over time. The cohort comprised two young, previously healthy adult volunteers, one female and one male. Beyond this particular receptor, the publication reports: The study covered only a couple of mild cases, and larger cohorts including severe cases with pre-infection samples were considered necessary. Some responding clones were detected in pre-infection memory, which suggested that pre-existing cross-reactive memory T cells had joined the SARS-CoV-2 response. Clones that contracted from day 15 to 85 showed balanced CD4/CD8 phenotypes, whereas a second wave of clones that expanded from day 15 to 37 leaned towards CD4+. SARS-CoV-2 specificity was not confirmed for the second-wave clones peaking on day 37. Contracting CD4+ clones appeared mostly in the CM and EM memory subsets, whereas CD8+ clones were enriched in EMRA.

A distance of 21 bases separates the germline ends of V and J, which lose 5 bases and 7 bases respectively. The CDR3, cysteine through phenylalanine, is 16 amino acids long. Only the CDR3 DNA stays, 48 bases, in frame from base 1. Reading the germline V gene (reference sequence) gives CDR1 DFQATT and CDR2 SNEGSKA. Ficoll-Paque density gradient centrifugation was the method used to isolate PBMCs. Sequenced using an Illumina NovaSeq 6000. cDNA libraries for TCRalpha and TCRbeta were prepared by 5'RACE using constant-segment primers, with sample barcodes and unique molecular identifiers added. Trizol reagent was used to extract RNA from every sample. Amplification of the libraries took two PCR steps, and the second step added a second sample barcode plus Illumina TruSeq adapters. Sequencing of the libraries was done on an Illumina NovaSeq, producing 2 x 150 bp paired-end reads. Processing in the source paper ran as follows. Demultiplexing of reads and collapsing into UMI-guided consensus sequences were performed with migec v1.2.7. Using mixcr v2.1.11, the UMI consensuses were aligned to TRA and TRB V and J templates and assembled into clonotypes. A clonotype was counted as expanded or contracted only when both edgeR and NoisET called the clonotype significant, with the noise models trained on biological replicates. edgeR calls used a false discovery rate-adjusted p below 0.01 and a log2 fold-change threshold of 1. As an exploratory analysis of dynamics, max-normalized trajectories of the 1000 most abundant clonotypes were examined by PCA with hierarchical clustering. Separately sequenced CD4+ and CD8+ repertoires were used to assign a CD4 or CD8 phenotype to each responding clone. TCRdb itself trimmed the public reads at Q25 with fastp, ran MiXCR and retained productive beta chains. Each entry merges the rows of one CDR3 protein and shows their most common DNA and genes. The V and J calls and clone size come from TCRdb's table, not from the authors' own analysis. The sample contains about 340,000 distinct CDR3 sequences, roughly 15% of them found a single time. Of the sample, about 22% is held by the ten largest clones.

This clonotype was seen only a few times. Its binding antigen is unknown. It has no much larger one-base neighbor in the sample; base qualities were not kept. The TCR was taken from a man in his late teens or twenties who had mild COVID-19 (a few samples of this study predate the infection). The sample titles of this study are shuffled in the database, so cell type and time point are left out; the donor was told from shared clones. The specimen was PBMCs or a T cell subset sorted from them (not recorded which). The rearranged segments are TRBV20-1 and TRBJ1-6, with TRBD1 as a weak D call on 5 bases. The CDR3 in this case is CSASGRDSYSNSPLHF. The DNA sequence reads TGCAGTGCTTCGGGCAGGGACTCTTACTCCAATTCACCCCTCCACTTT.